These T cell receptor beta chains were read from a single sample in a study of breast tumors, draining lymph nodes, adjacent tissues. TCRdb reprocessed the multiplex PCR reads via MiXCR and lists one record per CDR3 protein. The sample consists of around 290,000 distinct CDR3 sequences, 30% to 35% of them appearing once. Material for sequencing was axillary lymph node tissue. The receptors were sampled from a female donor with breast cancer. Some clones in this sample may be carry-over from other donors' samples. The CDR3 runs from the conserved cysteine through the conserved F or W. A D gene is named only where the DNA matches it firmly. Clone sizes are given selectively: once, few, many, or a class where the clone is expanded.

size: few
D: TRBD1
V: TRBV20-1
J: TRBJ1-1
CDR3: CSASGQGGGVGAFF
DNA: TGCAGTGCTAGTGGACAGGGAGGTGGCGTAGGTGCTTTCTTT

size: .
D: .
V: TRBV10-3
J: TRBJ2-5
CDR3: CAISEFQETQYF
DNA: TGTGCCATCAGTGAGTTTCAAGAGACCCAGTACTTC

size: .
D: TRBD2
V: TRBV2
J: TRBJ2-7
CDR3: CASTSGGRALYVQYF
DNA: TGTGCCAGCACCTCCGGCGGGAGGGCACTTTACGTGCAGTACTTC

size: many
D: .
V: TRBV12-5
J: TRBJ1-5
CDR3: CASGFLSQPQHF
DNA: TGTGCTAGTGGTTTTTTGAGTCAGCCCCAGCATTTT

size: many
D: TRBD1
V: TRBV20-1
J: TRBJ1-4
CDR3: CSAALSGQGDEKLFF
DNA: TGCAGTGCCGCCCTTTCGGGACAGGGGGATGAAAAACTGTTTTTT

size: many
D: TRBD2
V: TRBV24-1
J: TRBJ2-1
CDR3: CATSGDKSGGPFYEQFF
DNA: TGTGCCACCAGTGGGGATAAAAGCGGGGGTCCTTTCTATGAGCAGTTCTTC

size: .
D: .
V: TRBV19
J: TRBJ1-3
CDR3: CATLKGSGNTIYF
DNA: TGTGCCACCCTTAAGGGCTCTGGAAACACCATATATTTT

size: many
D: TRBD2
V: TRBV5-1
J: TRBJ2-7
CDR3: CASSPRTSGSEEQYF
DNA: TGCGCCAGCAGCCCTCGGACTAGCGGGAGCGAGGAGCAGTACTTC

size: few
D: TRBD1
V: TRBV29-1
J: TRBJ1-1
CDR3: CSVRTGKNTEAFF
DNA: TGCAGCGTGCGGACAGGCAAGAACACTGAAGCTTTCTTT

size: .
D: TRBD1
V: TRBV7-2
J: TRBJ2-3
CDR3: CASSPGTGGVDTQYF
DNA: TGTGCCAGCAGCCCAGGGACAGGGGGCGTAGATACGCAGTATTTT

size: many
D: TRBD2
V: TRBV4-3
J: TRBJ2-3
CDR3: CASSQDRGTKPTDTQYF
DNA: TGCGCCAGCAGCCAAGATCGGGGGACTAAACCCACAGATACGCAGTATTTT

size: many
D: .
V: TRBV9
J: TRBJ1-4
CDR3: CASSVDLSSEKLFF
DNA: TGTGCCAGCAGCGTAGACCTCAGTTCGGAAAAACTGTTTTTT

size: few
D: .
V: TRBV18
J: TRBJ1-5
CDR3: CASSRQEDQPQHF
DNA: TGTGCCAGCTCACGACAGGAAGATCAGCCCCAGCATTTT

size: .
D: .
V: TRBV27
J: TRBJ2-7
CDR3: CASSLGSPFSYEQYF
DNA: TGTGCCAGCAGTTTGGGTAGTCCTTTCTCCTACGAGCAGTACTTC

size: .
D: TRBD1
V: TRBV7-9
J: TRBJ1-1
CDR3: CASSPATGGNTEAFF
DNA: TGTGCCAGCAGCCCAGCTACAGGGGGGAACACTGAAGCTTTCTTT

size: .
D: .
V: TRBV15
J: TRBJ2-7
CDR3: CATSPGVMSERYF
DNA: TGTGCCACCAGCCCGGGGGTAATGTCCGAGCGGTACTTC

size: many
D: .
V: TRBV10-3
J: TRBJ1-6
CDR3: CAISGGTHSPLHF
DNA: TGTGCCATCAGTGGTGGGACCCATTCACCCCTCCACTTT

size: few
D: .
V: TRBV3-1
J: TRBJ1-5
CDR3: CASSQAGGGIQPQHF
DNA: TGTGCCAGCAGCCAAGCGGGGGGCGGTATTCAGCCCCAGCATTTT

size: .
D: TRBD2
V: TRBV29-1
J: TRBJ2-6
CDR3: CSVEGLAGSSGANVLTF
DNA: TGCAGCGTTGAGGGTCTAGCGGGGAGCTCTGGGGCCAACGTCCTGACTTTC

size: .
D: .
V: TRBV3-1
J: TRBJ2-2
CDR3: CASSHPGVGGELFF
DNA: TGTGCCAGCAGTCACCCGGGAGTGGGCGGGGAGCTGTTTTTT

size: once
D: .
V: TRBV4-2
J: TRBJ1-2
CDR3: CASSQGLAGGYGYTF
DNA: TGTGCCAGCAGCCAAGGCCTAGCGGGAGGCTATGGCTACACCTTC

size: many
D: .
V: TRBV5-8
J: TRBJ2-5
CDR3: CASSPGSGQRETQYF
DNA: TGTGCCAGCAGCCCCGGTTCGGGGCAAAGGGAGACCCAGTACTTC

size: .
D: TRBD1
V: TRBV6-2/TRBV6-3
J: TRBJ2-2
CDR3: CASSYSAGGTGRHTGELFF
DNA: TGTGCCAGCAGTTACTCGGCCGGCGGGACAGGGAGACACACCGGGGAGCTGTTTTTT

size: many
D: .
V: TRBV11-1
J: TRBJ1-6
CDR3: CASSSRTNSPLHF
DNA: TGTGCCAGCAGCTCACGGACAAATTCACCCCTCCACTTT

size: many
D: TRBD1
V: TRBV2
J: TRBJ2-2
CDR3: CASSSRGPYTGELFF
DNA: TGTGCCAGCAGTTCCAGGGGGCCGTACACCGGGGAGCTGTTTTTT

size: .
D: .
V: TRBV10-3
J: TRBJ2-3
CDR3: CAISEQGLTDTQYF
DNA: TGTGCCATCAGTGAACAGGGACTCACAGATACGCAGTATTTT

size: many
D: TRBD1
V: TRBV7-9
J: TRBJ2-1
CDR3: CASSRGQGDHNEQFF
DNA: TGTGCCAGCAGCCGGGGACAGGGGGACCACAATGAGCAGTTCTTC

size: .
D: .
V: TRBV6-1
J: TRBJ2-7
CDR3: CASTPSRPYEQYF
DNA: TGTGCCAGCACCCCCTCCCGGCCCTACGAGCAGTACTTC

size: few
D: TRBD1
V: TRBV10-3
J: TRBJ1-1
CDR3: CAISADRGNTEAFF
DNA: TGTGCCATCAGTGCGGACAGGGGGAACACTGAAGCTTTCTTT

size: .
D: .
V: TRBV15
J: TRBJ1-3
CDR3: CATSRDTGNTIYF
DNA: TGTGCCACCAGCAGAGATACCGGAAACACCATATATTTT

size: many
D: TRBD2
V: TRBV9
J: TRBJ2-2
CDR3: CASSGQGGTGELFF
DNA: TGTGCCAGCAGCGGGCAGGGAGGGACCGGGGAGCTGTTTTTT

size: .
D: TRBD2
V: TRBV7-3
J: TRBJ2-7
CDR3: CASSPPGLAGEFYEQYF
DNA: TGTGCTAGCAGCCCCCCGGGACTAGCGGGAGAGTTCTACGAGCAGTACTTC

size: .
D: .
V: TRBV24-1
J: TRBJ2-5
CDR3: CATSDSTGLETQYF
DNA: TGTGCCACCAGTGATTCCACAGGTTTGGAGACCCAGTACTTC

size: many
D: TRBD2
V: TRBV20-1
J: TRBJ2-1
CDR3: CSARPSGSGNNEQFF
DNA: TGCAGTGCTAGACCTAGCGGGAGTGGGAACAATGAGCAGTTCTTC

size: many
D: .
V: TRBV9
J: TRBJ1-6
CDR3: CASSPHRVYNSPLHF
DNA: TGTGCCAGCAGCCCCCACAGGGTGTATAATTCACCCCTCCACTTT

size: .
D: .
V: TRBV5-4
J: TRBJ2-3
CDR3: CASSSQAGGTDTQYF
DNA: TGTGCCAGCAGCTCGCAAGCAGGAGGCACAGATACGCAGTATTTT

size: many
D: .
V: TRBV19
J: TRBJ2-1
CDR3: CASSMLRDNEQFF
DNA: TGTGCCAGTAGTATGCTCAGGGACAATGAGCAGTTCTTC

size: many
D: TRBD1
V: TRBV6-5
J: TRBJ2-7
CDR3: CASRGQETYEQYF
DNA: TGTGCCAGCAGAGGACAGGAGACATACGAGCAGTACTTC

size: many
D: .
V: TRBV20-1
J: TRBJ2-7
CDR3: CSARVLGPSPYEQYF
DNA: TGCAGTGCTAGGGTTCTGGGGCCGAGTCCCTACGAGCAGTACTTC

size: many
D: .
V: TRBV7-2
J: TRBJ2-5
CDR3: CASSLGLFKETQYF
DNA: TGTGCCAGCAGCTTAGGACTCTTTAAAGAGACCCAGTACTTC

size: many
D: .
V: TRBV6-5
J: TRBJ2-5
CDR3: CASSDGRVETQYF
DNA: TGTGCCAGCAGCGACGGACGGGTGGAGACCCAGTACTTC

size: .
D: TRBD1
V: TRBV2
J: TRBJ2-7
CDR3: CARQGSSYEQYF
DNA: TGTGCTAGACAGGGGTCCTCCTACGAGCAGTACTTC

size: .
D: .
V: TRBV7-9
J: TRBJ2-3
CDR3: CASSFRADGTDAQYF
DNA: TGTGCCAGCAGTTTCCGGGCCGATGGCACAGATGCGCAGTATTTT

size: many
D: TRBD2
V: TRBV7-2
J: TRBJ2-5
CDR3: CASSSGTSGRETQYF
DNA: TGTGCCAGCAGCTCTGGGACTAGCGGACGGGAGACCCAGTACTTC